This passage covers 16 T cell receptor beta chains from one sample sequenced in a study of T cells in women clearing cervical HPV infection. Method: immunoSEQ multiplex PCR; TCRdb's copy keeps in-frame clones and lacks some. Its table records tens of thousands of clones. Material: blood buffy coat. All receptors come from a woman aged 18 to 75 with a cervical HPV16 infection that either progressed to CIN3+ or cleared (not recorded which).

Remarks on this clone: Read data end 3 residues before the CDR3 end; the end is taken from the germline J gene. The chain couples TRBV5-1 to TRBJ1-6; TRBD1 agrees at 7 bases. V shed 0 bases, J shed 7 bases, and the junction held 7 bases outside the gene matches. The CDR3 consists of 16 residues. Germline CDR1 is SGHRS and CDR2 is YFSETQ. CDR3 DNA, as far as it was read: TGCGCCAGCAGCTTGGGGCTAGGGACAGCAAATTCACCC. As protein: CASSLGLGTANSP. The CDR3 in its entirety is CASSLGLGTANSPLHF.

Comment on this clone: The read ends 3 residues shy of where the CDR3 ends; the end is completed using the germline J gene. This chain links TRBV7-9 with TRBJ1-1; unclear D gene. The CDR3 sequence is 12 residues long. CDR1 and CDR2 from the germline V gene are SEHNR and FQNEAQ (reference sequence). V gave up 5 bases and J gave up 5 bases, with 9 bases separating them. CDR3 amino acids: CASSPSWTEAFF. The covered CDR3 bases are TGTGCCAGCAGCCCTAGCTGGACTGAA.

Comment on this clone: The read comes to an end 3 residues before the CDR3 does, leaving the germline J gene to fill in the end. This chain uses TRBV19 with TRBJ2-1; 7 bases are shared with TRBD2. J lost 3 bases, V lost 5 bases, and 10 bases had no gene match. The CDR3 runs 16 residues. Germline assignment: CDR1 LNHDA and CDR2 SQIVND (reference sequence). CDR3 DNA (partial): TGTGCCAGTAGTGGGGGGGTAGGTGCTATCTACAATGAG. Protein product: CASSGGVGAIYNE. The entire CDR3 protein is CASSGGVGAIYNEQFF.

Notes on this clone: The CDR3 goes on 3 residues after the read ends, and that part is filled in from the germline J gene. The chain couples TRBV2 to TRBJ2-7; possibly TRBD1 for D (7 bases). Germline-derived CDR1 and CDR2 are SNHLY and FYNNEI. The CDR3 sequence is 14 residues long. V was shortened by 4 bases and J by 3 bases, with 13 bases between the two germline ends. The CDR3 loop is CASSGQGGSYEQYF. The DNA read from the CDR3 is TGTGCCAGCAGTGGACAGGGAGGAAGCTACGAG.

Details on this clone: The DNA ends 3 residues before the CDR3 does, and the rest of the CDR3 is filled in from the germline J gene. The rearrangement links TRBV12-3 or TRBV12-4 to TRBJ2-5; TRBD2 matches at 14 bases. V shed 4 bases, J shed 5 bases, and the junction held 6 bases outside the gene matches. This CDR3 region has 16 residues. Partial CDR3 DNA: TGTGCCAGCAGTTCGGGACTAGCGGGAGCGGTGGAGACC. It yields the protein CASSSGLAGAVET. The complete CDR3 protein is CASSSGLAGAVETQYF.

The sequenced CDR3 bases are TGTGCCAGCAGCTTAGGGAGGGGAGACGAG. Protein sequence: CASSLGRGDE. The complete CDR3 protein is CASSLGRGDEQYF. The chain couples TRBV7-3 to TRBJ2-7, with TRBD2 identical over 7 bases. Sequencing ends 3 residues short of the CDR3 end; the germline J gene provides the rest. Germline V lookup: CDR1 SGHTA, CDR2 FQGTGA. After removal of 2 bases from V and 5 bases from J, the junction contained 3 bases not matched to a gene. This CDR3 has 13 residues.

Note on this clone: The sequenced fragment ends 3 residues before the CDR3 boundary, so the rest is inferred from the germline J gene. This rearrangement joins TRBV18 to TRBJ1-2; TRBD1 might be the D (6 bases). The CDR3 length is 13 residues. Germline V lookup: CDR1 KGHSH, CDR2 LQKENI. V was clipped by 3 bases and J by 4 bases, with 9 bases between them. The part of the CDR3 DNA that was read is TGTGCCAGCTCACCGAACAGGGCCTATGGC. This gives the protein CASSPNRAYG. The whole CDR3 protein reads CASSPNRAYGYTF.

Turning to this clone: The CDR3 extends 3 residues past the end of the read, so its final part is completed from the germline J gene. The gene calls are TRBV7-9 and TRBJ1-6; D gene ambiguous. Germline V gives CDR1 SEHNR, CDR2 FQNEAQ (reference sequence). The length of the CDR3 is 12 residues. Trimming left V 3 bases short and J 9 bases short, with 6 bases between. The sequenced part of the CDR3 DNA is TGTGCCAGCAGCTTTAGGGCTTCACCC. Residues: CASSFRASP. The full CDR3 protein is CASSFRASPLHF.

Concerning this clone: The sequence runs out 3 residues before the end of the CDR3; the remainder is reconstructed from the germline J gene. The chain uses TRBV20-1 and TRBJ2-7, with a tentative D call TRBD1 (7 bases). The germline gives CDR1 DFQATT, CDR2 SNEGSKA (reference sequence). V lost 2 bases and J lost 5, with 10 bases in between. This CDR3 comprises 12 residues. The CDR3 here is CSARRGTDEQYF. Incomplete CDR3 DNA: TGCAGTGCTAGACGGGGGACAGACGAG.

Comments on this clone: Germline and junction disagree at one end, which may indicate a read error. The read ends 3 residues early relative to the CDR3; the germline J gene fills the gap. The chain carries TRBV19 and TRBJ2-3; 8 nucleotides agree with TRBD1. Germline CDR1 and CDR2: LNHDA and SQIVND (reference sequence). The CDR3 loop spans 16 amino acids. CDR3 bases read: TGTGCCAGTAGCCAGGGGGCGCAGGGGGCGCCAGATGCG. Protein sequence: CASSQGAQGAPDA. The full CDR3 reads CASSQGAQGAPDAQYF.

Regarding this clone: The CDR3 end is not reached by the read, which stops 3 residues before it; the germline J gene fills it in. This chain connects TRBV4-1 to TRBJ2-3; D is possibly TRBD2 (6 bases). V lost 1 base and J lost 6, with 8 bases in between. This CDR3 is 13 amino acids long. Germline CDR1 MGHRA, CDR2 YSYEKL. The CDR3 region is CASSQAAGDTQYF. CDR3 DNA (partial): TGCGCCAGCAGCCAAGCCGCGGGGGATACG.

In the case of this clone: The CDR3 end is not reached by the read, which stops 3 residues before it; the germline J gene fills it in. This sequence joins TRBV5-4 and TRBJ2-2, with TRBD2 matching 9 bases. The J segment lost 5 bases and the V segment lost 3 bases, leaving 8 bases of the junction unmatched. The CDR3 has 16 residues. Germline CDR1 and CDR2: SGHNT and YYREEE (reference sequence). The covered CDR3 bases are TGTGCCAGCAGCTGGGGGGTAGCGGGAGTAACCGGGGAG. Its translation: CASSWGVAGVTGE. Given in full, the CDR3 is CASSWGVAGVTGELFF.

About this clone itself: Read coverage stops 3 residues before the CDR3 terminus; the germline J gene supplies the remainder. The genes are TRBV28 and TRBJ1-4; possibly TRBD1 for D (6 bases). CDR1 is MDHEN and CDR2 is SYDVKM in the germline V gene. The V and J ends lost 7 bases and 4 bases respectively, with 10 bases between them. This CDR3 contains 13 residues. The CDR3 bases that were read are TGTGCCAGCATCCGGGGACATAATGAAAAA. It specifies CASIRGHNEK. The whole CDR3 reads CASIRGHNEKLFF.

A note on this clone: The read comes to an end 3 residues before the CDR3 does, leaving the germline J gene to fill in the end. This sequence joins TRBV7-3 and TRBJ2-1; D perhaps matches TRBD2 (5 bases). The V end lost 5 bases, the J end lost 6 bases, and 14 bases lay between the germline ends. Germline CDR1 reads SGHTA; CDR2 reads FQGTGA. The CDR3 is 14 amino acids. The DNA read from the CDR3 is TGTGCCAGCAGCCGGGCTAGCTATAGCAATGAG. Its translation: CASSRASYSNE. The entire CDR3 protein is CASSRASYSNEQFF.

The part of the CDR3 DNA that was read is TGTGCCAGCAGCTTAGGGGCCCGAAGAAACACC. It translates to CASSLGARRNT. The whole CDR3 is CASSLGARRNTIYF. This chain joins TRBV7-9 and TRBJ1-3, with D unresolved. The DNA ends 3 residues before the CDR3 does, and the rest of the CDR3 is filled in from the germline J gene. The CDR3 runs to 14 residues. V lost 1 base to trimming and J lost 5 bases, with 9 bases between them. Germline V gene sequence: CDR1 SEHNR, CDR2 FQNEAQ (reference sequence).

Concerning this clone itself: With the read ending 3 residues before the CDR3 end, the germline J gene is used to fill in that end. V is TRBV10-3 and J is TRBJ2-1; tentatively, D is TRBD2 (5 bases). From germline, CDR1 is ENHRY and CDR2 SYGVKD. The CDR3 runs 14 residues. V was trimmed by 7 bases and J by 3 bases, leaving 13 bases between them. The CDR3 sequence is CAINSGSIYNEQFF. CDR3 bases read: TGTGCCATCAACAGCGGTTCCATCTACAATGAG.